This TCR beta chain was captured in a study of T cells in Graves' hyperthyroidism and ophthalmopathy. Researchers took RNA transcripts and amplified the TCR beta CDR3 regions from them. The HTBI primer set was used in a first-round RT-PCR of the TCR CDR3. TCRdb ran MiXCR on the multiplex PCR reads and lists one entry per CDR3 protein. This repertoire shows fewer than 800,000 distinct CDR3 sequences, about 17% found once; its top ten account for over 7.5%. Study outcomes and limitations: Most thyroid clonotypes expanded above 0.001 were also detected in blood. Ophthalmopathy was told apart from stable hyperthyroidism by a 13 V-J model.

The V gene end was trimmed by 6 bases and the J gene end by 0 bases; junction bases not matched to a gene: 7. The length of the CDR3 is 15 residues. Germline lookup yields CDR1 SGHDN and CDR2 FVKESK. Points on this clonotype: Its matching antigen is unknown.

The source material was blood. The chain couples TRBV14 to TRBJ2-5; 7 bases agree with TRBD1. This receptor was taken from a man aged 18 to 30 with Graves' hyperthyroidism. CDR3 amino acids: CASSYRGLYQETQYF. CDR3 nucleotides: TGTGCCAGCAGTTACAGGGGCCTGTACCAAGAGACCCAGTACTTC. Supplemented by reference TRBV14 and TRBJ2-5, the full variable domain reads EAGVTQFPSHSVIEKGQTVTLRCDPISGHDNLYWYRRVMGKEIKFLLHFVKESKQDESGMPNNRFLAERTGGTYSTLKVQPAELEDSGVYFCASSYRGLYQETQYFGPGTRLLVL.